This T cell receptor beta chain stems from a study of T cells in Graves' hyperthyroidism and ophthalmopathy. The overall study: Peripheral blood was taken when the disease was first diagnosed, before any treatment began.

The CDR3 totals 16 residues. CDR1 and CDR2 from the germline V gene are MNHEY and SVGAGI. Ophthalmopathy patients had moderate-to-severe active disease, CAS ≥3, NOSPECS ≥4, and disease duration under 3 months. Patients having uncontrolled infection, another autoimmune disease, pregnancy or lactation were not included. Whole-study findings and limits: A model using 13 V-J features told ophthalmopathy apart from stable hyperthyroidism.

Amplification of TCR beta CDR3 regions was performed using RNA transcripts as template. Researchers ran a first-round RT-PCR on the TCR CDR3 using the HTBI primer set. TCRdb called the multiplex PCR reads again in MiXCR, with one record for every CDR3 protein. Among around 610,000 distinct CDR3 sequences listed, roughly 14% were seen once. This clonotype was detected many times. Its antigen remains unidentified. At one of its ends the junction is not consistent with the germline gene, which may arise from a read error. The chain links TRBV6-5 to TRBJ2-7; TRBD2 agrees at 7 bases. The TCR originated in a woman aged 40 to 50 with Graves' ophthalmopathy. Sequencing was carried out using blood. CDR3 sequence reads: CASSYSTAAGAGEGFF. The DNA of the CDR3 is TGTGCCAGCAGTTACTCGACGGCAGCGGGTGCGGGAGAAGGATTCTTC.